The TCR beta chain described here comes from a study of CD4+ T cells in melanoma. Broader study findings: Diverse differentiation states were reported for melanoma neoantigen-specific CD4+ T cells. CD8+ T cell, macrophage and B cell function reportedly correlated with neoantigen-specific CD4+ T cells.

Details on this clone: Its specificity is not known.

J was trimmed by 2 bases and V by 6 bases; bases with no gene match: 6. CDR3 length: 15 residues. Germline CDR1 ENHRY, CDR2 SYGVKD. Measured with immunoSEQ multiplex PCR; TCRdb has only the in-frame clones, and not every one. The profile shows 45,000 or so clones, 89% of them singletons. The source of this sequence is a human donor with melanoma. V and J are TRBV10-3 and TRBJ2-3, with 9 bases fitting TRBD2. Input material: peripheral blood. The CDR3 region is CAISQTSGSTDTQYF. The DNA for the CDR3 is TGTGCCATCAGCCAGACTAGCGGCTCCACAGATACGCAGTATTTT.